A single sample is the source of the 25 T cell receptor beta chains below, sequenced in a study of T cell responses to AZD1222 COVID-19 vaccine. The repertoire was sequenced with immunoSEQ multiplex PCR; TCRdb's copy has only in-frame clones and lacks some. Seen here are around 130,000 clones, approximately 94% observed once, and the top ten hold around 7%. The sequencing here drew on peripheral blood, taken on day 0 of AZD1222 vaccination. The receptors here all came from an adult in good health.

The V gene is TRBV29-1, the J gene TRBJ1-1, with 7 positions matching TRBD1. The V gene end was trimmed by 7 bases and the J gene end by 5 bases; junction bases not matched to a gene: 10. The CDR3 is 13 amino acids. Germline CDR1 is SQVTM and CDR2 is ANQGSEA. CDR3 residues: CSAQQGMSTEAFF. The CDR3 DNA follows: TGCAGCGCCCAACAGGGGATGAGTACTGAAGCTTTCTTT.

V and J are TRBV4-1 and TRBJ2-5, with 7 positions matching TRBD1. J gave up 5 bases and V 2 bases, and 5 bases lay outside the gene matches. CDR1 and CDR2 (germline): MGHRA, YSYEKL. This CDR3 comprises 14 residues. Here the CDR3 DNA reads TGCGCCAGCAGCCAATCGACAGGGTGGGAGACCCAGTACTTC. Translated: CASSQSTGWETQYF.

The chain has TRBV27 and TRBJ1-2, with D hard to call. Germline V CDR1 and CDR2: MNHEY, SMNVEV (reference sequence). The CDR3 length is 13 residues. V was cut by 5 bases and J by 5 bases, with 12 bases left in between. The CDR3 DNA sequence: TGTGCCAGCAGTGCCCGTACGGGGTATGGCTACACCTTC. Translated: CASSARTGYGYTF.

The chain's CDR3 is CSVGGQGAQPQHF. DNA for the CDR3: TGCAGCGTTGGTGGGCAGGGAGCTCAGCCCCAGCATTTT. The rearrangement joins TRBV29-1 to TRBJ1-5, with D perhaps TRBD1 (5 bases). Germline lookup yields CDR1 SQVTM and CDR2 ANQGSEA. The V and J ends lost 4 bases and 6 bases respectively, with 13 bases between them. There are 13 residues in the CDR3.

The chain has TRBV5-1 and TRBJ2-3, with 11 bases aligning to TRBD2. The CDR3 is 16 amino acids. Germline-derived CDR1 and CDR2 are SGHRS and YFSETQ. With V trimmed by 4 bases and J by 1 base, 5 bases remained unmatched. This CDR3 reads CASSPRLAGRTDTQYF. DNA for the CDR3: TGCGCCAGCAGCCCTCGACTAGCGGGACGCACAGATACGCAGTATTTT.

The V call is TRBV28, the J call TRBJ1-5; possibly TRBD1 for D (6 bases). The V and J ends lost 5 bases and 2 bases respectively, with 7 bases between them. The germline CDR1 and CDR2 sequences are MDHEN and SYDVKM. The length of the CDR3 is 13 residues. For the CDR3, the DNA is TGTGCCAGCAGTCGACAGGGCAATCAGCCCCAGCATTTT. It specifies CASSRQGNQPQHF.

V gene TRBV4-1 combines with J gene TRBJ2-7; D might be TRBD2 (6 bases). CDR1 MGHRA and CDR2 YSYEKL come from the germline V gene. Trimming took off 4 bases at V and 0 bases at J, with 13 bases between the two ends. CDR3 size: 15 residues. The CDR3 loop is CASSPSGSGSYEQYF. In DNA, the CDR3 is TGCGCCAGCAGCCCTTCGGGTAGCGGCTCCTACGAGCAGTACTTC.

The gene calls are TRBV5-1 and TRBJ2-3; no definite D call. CDR3 length equals 13 residues. V was trimmed by 0 bases and J by 4 bases, leaving 6 bases between them. The germline V gene encodes CDR1 SGHRS and CDR2 YFSETQ. In DNA form, the CDR3 reads TGCGCCAGCAGCTTGGAGGTTCCAGATACGCAGTATTTT. It encodes CASSLEVPDTQYF.

This chain links TRBV9 with TRBJ2-5, with 7 bases lining up with TRBD1. V shed 3 bases and J 0 bases; nucleotides not matched to a gene: 8. Germline V gene lookup returns CDR1 SGDLS and CDR2 YYNGEE. This CDR3 has 16 residues. In DNA form, the CDR3 reads TGTGCCAGCAGCGCCGGACAGGTACCGTACCAAGAGACCCAGTACTTC. Translated: CASSAGQVPYQETQYF.

The V and J genes are TRBV2 and TRBJ2-7, with 7 positions matching TRBD2. CDR3 length: 14 amino acids. V was pared by 6 bases and J by 3 bases, with 8 bases of the junction left unmatched. Looked up from germline, CDR1 is SNHLY and CDR2 is FYNNEI. The CDR3 DNA reads TGTGCCAGCAGAGAGGGACTACCGCTCTACGAGCAGTACTTC. This translates into CASREGLPLYEQYF. The variable domain in full, with the rest retrieved from reference TRBV2 and TRBJ2-7, is EPEVTQTPSHQVTQMGQEVILRCVPISNHLYFYWYRQILGQKVEFLVSFYNNEISEKSEIFDDQFSVERPDGSNFTLKIRSTKLEDSAMYFCASREGLPLYEQYFGPGTRLTVT.

The chain employs TRBV12-3 or TRBV12-4 and TRBJ1-1, with D hard to call. V dropped 3 bases and J dropped 8 bases, with 13 bases sitting between them. The CDR3 contains 13 residues. The CDR3 protein is CASSLITTQEAFF. Written as DNA, the CDR3 is TGTGCCAGCAGTTTGATAACAACTCAAGAAGCTTTCTTT.

This chain joins TRBV11-2 and TRBJ2-2; D is perhaps TRBD2 (5 bases). V dropped 3 bases and J dropped 5 bases, with 7 bases sitting between them. CDR3 size: 13 residues. CDR1 SGHAT and CDR2 FQNNGV come from the germline V gene. Here the CDR3 reads CASSFEGTGELFF. The DNA for the CDR3 is TGTGCCAGCAGCTTTGAGGGAACCGGGGAGCTGTTTTTT.

The chain employs TRBV12-3 or TRBV12-4 and TRBJ2-3, with 9 nucleotides matching TRBD2. Unmatched junction bases numbered 7, after V lost 2 bases and J lost 13 bases. The CDR3 covers 13 residues. In nucleotides, the CDR3 is TGTGCCAGCAGTTTAATACTAGCGGGCATGAAGTATTTT. Translation: CASSLILAGMKYF.

The chain joins TRBV2 to TRBJ2-6, with 7 positions matching TRBD1. In germline, CDR1 is SNHLY, CDR2 FYNNEI. The CDR3 is 16 residues long. Trimming cost V 2 bases and J 2 bases; bases outside gene matches: 3. As DNA, the CDR3 is TGTGCCAGCAGTGAAAGGGGGCCGGCTGGGGCCAACGTCCTGACTTTC. Residues: CASSERGPAGANVLTF.

This chain uses TRBV25-1 with TRBJ1-1, with no clear D. Germline assignment: CDR1 MGHDK and CDR2 SYGVNS. V was trimmed by 4 bases and J by 4 bases, leaving 4 bases between them. The CDR3 consists of 11 residues. CDR3 sequence (DNA): TGTGCCAGCAGTGCAAGCACTGAAGCTTTCTTT. It is translated as CASSASTEAFF. Using reference TRBV25-1 and TRBJ1-1 for the parts outside the CDR3, the full variable domain is EADIYQTPRYLVIGTGKKITLECSQTMGHDKMYWYQQDPGMELHLIHYSYGVNSTEKGDLSSESTVSRIRTEHFPLTLESARPSHTSQYLCASSASTEAFFGQGTRLTVV.

V and J are TRBV4-1 and TRBJ2-5; TRBD2 might be the D (6 bases). V lost 3 bases and J lost 5, with 16 bases in between. CDR1 and CDR2 from the germline V gene are MGHRA and YSYEKL. The CDR3 has 15 residues. CDR3 DNA sequence: TGCGCCAGCAGCCAGGGGAGGAGAGAATTGGAGACCCAGTACTTC. Its protein product is CASSQGRRELETQYF.

This clone was counted once. The chain combines TRBV27 with TRBJ2-3, with D hard to call. Looked up from germline, CDR1 is MNHEY and CDR2 is SMNVEV (reference sequence). This CDR3 is 15 amino acids long. V was trimmed by 6 bases and J by 6 bases, leaving 19 bases between them. CDR3 in DNA: TGTGCCAGCAGATCCCTCGCCGGGCCGTGGGATACGCAGTATTTT. Encoded protein: CASRSLAGPWDTQYF.

This sequence joins TRBV11-2 and TRBJ2-1; D not resolved. V shed 0 bases and J shed 7 bases, with 13 bases lying between them. Germline V lookup: CDR1 SGHAT, CDR2 FQNNGV. This CDR3 is 15 amino acids long. CDR3: CASSLDRSSWNEQFF. CDR3 nucleotide sequence: TGTGCCAGCAGCTTAGATCGTTCTAGTTGGAATGAGCAGTTCTTC.

The J gene is TRBJ2-7, the V gene TRBV6-1; TRBD2 matches 11 bases. Germline lookup yields CDR1 MNHNS and CDR2 SASEGT. CDR3 length: 14 amino acids. V gave up 3 bases and J gave up 5 bases; unmatched junction bases: 3. This chain's CDR3 is CASSETSGNHEQYF. DNA for the CDR3: TGTGCCAGCAGTGAGACTAGCGGGAACCACGAGCAGTACTTC.

This sequence joins TRBV28 and TRBJ2-7, with TRBD2 matching over 10 bases. CDR3 length equals 14 residues. V gave up 3 bases and J gave up 5 bases; unmatched junction bases: 4. Germline V gene data show CDR1 as MDHEN and CDR2 as SYDVKM. The CDR3 DNA reads as TGTGCCAGCAGTTTTACTAGCGGGACCCACGAGCAGTACTTC. Amino acid sequence: CASSFTSGTHEQYF.

The CDR3 loop reads CASSFKQAESPLHF. The CDR3 coding sequence is TGTGCCAGCAGCTTCAAACAAGCCGAATCACCCCTCCACTTT. V and J are TRBV7-9 and TRBJ1-6; D gene unclear. Trimming shortened V by 3 bases and J by 10 bases, and 13 bases separated the two germline ends. The CDR3 has 14 residues. CDR1 and CDR2 from the germline V gene are SEHNR and FQNEAQ (reference sequence).

The chain recombines TRBV7-9 with TRBJ1-2; D is perhaps TRBD1 (6 bases). Germline lookup yields CDR1 SEHNR and CDR2 FQNEAQ (reference sequence). V gave up 7 bases and J gave up 7 bases, with 19 bases separating them. This CDR3 comprises 14 residues. The CDR3 sequence is CASNPQDRTSGYTF. The CDR3 coding sequence is TGTGCCAGCAACCCCCAAGACAGGACGAGTGGCTACACCTTC.

This rearrangement joins TRBV7-8 to TRBJ2-3, with a tentative D call TRBD2 (6 bases). This CDR3 is 16 amino acids long. Germline CDR1 reads SGHVS; CDR2 reads FQNEAQ. V was shortened by 3 bases and J by 0 bases, with 13 bases between the two germline ends. DNA for the CDR3: TGTGCCAGCAGCTTCCTCGGCGGGGCTAGCACAGATACGCAGTATTTT. Protein sequence: CASSFLGGASTDTQYF. The entire variable domain, with the rest obtained from reference TRBV7-8 and TRBJ2-3, is as follows: GAGVSQSPRYKVAKRGQDVALRCDPISGHVSLFWYQQALGQGPEFLTYFQNEAQLDKSGLPSDRFFAERPEGSVSTLKIQRTQQEDSAVYLCASSFLGGASTDTQYFGPGTRLTVL.

This clone has just a few counts. J is TRBJ2-7 and V is TRBV19; TRBD1 matches at 8 bases. The J segment lost 2 bases and the V segment lost 9 bases, leaving 6 bases of the junction unmatched. Germline values: CDR1 LNHDA, CDR2 SQIVND (reference sequence). This CDR3 has 13 amino acids. Here the CDR3 DNA reads TGTGCCAGCTCTCCGACAGGGGCCTACGAGCAGTACTTC. Translation: CASSPTGAYEQYF. Filled out from reference TRBV19 and TRBJ2-7, the complete variable domain reads DGGITQSPKYLFRKEGQNVTLSCEQNLNHDAMYWYRQDPGQGLRLIYYSQIVNDFQKGDIAEGYSVSREKKESFPLTVTSAQKNPTAFYLCASSPTGAYEQYFGPGTRLTVT.

Written as DNA, the CDR3 is TGTGCTAGTGCCTGGGGATCTCAGCCCCAGCATTTT. Protein sequence: CASAWGSQPQHF. V is TRBV12-5 and J is TRBJ1-5, with D unresolved. The CDR3 spans 12 residues. The V end lost 7 bases, the J end lost 6 bases, and 10 bases lay between the germline ends. Germline V gene sequence: CDR1 LGHNT, CDR2 FRNRAP.